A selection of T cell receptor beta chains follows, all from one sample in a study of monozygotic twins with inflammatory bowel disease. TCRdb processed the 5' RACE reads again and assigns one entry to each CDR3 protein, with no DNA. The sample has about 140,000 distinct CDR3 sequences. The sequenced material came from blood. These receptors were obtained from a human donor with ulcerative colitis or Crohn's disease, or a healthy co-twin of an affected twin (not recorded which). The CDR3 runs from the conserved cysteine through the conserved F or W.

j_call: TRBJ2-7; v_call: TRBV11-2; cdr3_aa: CASSSYKGLDVYEQYF
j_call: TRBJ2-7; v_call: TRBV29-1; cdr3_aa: CSVVLGQSDEQYF
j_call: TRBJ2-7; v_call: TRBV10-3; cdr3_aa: CAISLIGTSGGANEQYF
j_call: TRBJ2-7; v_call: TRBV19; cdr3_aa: CASSIGASGLYEQYF
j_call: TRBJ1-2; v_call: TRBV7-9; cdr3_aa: CASSFAHRESGGYTF
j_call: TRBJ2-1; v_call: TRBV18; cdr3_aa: CASSPDYSYNEQFF
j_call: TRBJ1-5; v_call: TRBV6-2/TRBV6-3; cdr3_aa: CASSSGQSYNQPQHF
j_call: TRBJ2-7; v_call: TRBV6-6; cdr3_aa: CASRTGTGGYEQYF
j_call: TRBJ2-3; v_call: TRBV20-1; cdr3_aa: CSARVGLAGGQNTDTQYF
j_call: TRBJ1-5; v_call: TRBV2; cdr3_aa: CASSDLSDQPQHF
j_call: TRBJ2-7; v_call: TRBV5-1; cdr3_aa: CASSLVPGGEQYF
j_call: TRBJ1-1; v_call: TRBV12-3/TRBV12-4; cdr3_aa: CASSGTGRDRRAFF
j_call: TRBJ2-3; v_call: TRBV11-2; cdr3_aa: CASSPRPGGPSVTDTQYF
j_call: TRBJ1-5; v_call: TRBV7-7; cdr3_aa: CASSLGENQPQHF
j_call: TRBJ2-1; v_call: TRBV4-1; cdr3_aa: CASSHVVGGLYNEQFF
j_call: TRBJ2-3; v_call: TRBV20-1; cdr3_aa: CSASSGATSTDTQYF
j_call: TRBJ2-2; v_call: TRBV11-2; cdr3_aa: CASSALQGLTGELFF
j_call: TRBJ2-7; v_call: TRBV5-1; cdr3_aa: CASTPQGQAACEQYF
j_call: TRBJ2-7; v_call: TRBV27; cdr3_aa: CASSLSAGSGTFYYEQYF
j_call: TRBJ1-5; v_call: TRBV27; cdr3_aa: CASSDNRVSNQPQHF
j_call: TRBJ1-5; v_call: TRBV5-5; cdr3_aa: CASSPPGTGNQPQHF
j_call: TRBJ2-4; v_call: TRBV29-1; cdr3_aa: CSVEGQTKNIQYF
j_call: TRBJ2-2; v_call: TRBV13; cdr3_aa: CASSQRQELFF
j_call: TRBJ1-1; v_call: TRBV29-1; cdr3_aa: CSVEEALLEAFF
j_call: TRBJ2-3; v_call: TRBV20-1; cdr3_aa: CSARVPGFTDTQYF
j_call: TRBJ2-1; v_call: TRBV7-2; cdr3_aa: CASSLGLAGPDNEQFF
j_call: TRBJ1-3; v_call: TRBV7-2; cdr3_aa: CASSLEGGRWGNTIYF
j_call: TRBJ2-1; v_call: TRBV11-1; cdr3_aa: CASSYRTGAYNEQFF
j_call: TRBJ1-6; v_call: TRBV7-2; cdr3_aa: CASSLRLSSSYNSPLHF
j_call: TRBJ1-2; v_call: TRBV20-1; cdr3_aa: CSASGGRYGYTF
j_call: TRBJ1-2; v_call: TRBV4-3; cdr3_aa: CASSQALTGYGDYGYTF
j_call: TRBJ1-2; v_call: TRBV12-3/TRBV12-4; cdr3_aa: CASSATGFYGYTF
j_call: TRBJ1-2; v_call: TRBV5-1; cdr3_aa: CASSPGTNPGGYTF
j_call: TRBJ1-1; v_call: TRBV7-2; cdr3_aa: CASSLFTGRLLGTEAFF
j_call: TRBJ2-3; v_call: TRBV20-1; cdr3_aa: CSGQGADTQYF
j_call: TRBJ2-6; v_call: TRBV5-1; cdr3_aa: CASSSTTGDGFPGANVLTF
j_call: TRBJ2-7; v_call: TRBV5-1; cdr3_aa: CASSSNRGSYEQYF
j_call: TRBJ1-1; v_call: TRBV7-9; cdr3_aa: CASSPPGRDLTEAFF
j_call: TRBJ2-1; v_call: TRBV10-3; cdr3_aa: CAISQTGEQFF
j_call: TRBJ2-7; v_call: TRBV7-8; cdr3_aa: CASSSIGLDYSYEQYF
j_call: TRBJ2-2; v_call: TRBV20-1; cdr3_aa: CSARSGGMNTGELFF
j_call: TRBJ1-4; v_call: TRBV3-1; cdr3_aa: CASSPRTGFNEKLFF